The 25 T cell receptor beta chains given below trace back to one sample, sequenced in a study of T cells after posttransplantation cyclophosphamide. Produced via immunoSEQ multiplex PCR; TCRdb's table is partial and in-frame only. The table records 20,000 to 25,000 clones, around 98% of them present only once. Cells defined as naive were viable CD3+CD4+ or CD3+CD8+ and CCR7+CD45RA+CD45RO-CD95-CD27+CD28+. The sequencing sample was made of naive CD4+ T cells sorted from PBMCs. The receptors come from a man aged 45-65 years in good health, CMV-negative, and a related stem cell transplant donor.

The chain combines TRBV20-1 with TRBJ2-7, with a tentative D call TRBD1 (5 bases). From germline, CDR1 is DFQATT and CDR2 SNEGSKA (reference sequence). The CDR3 extends over 11 amino acids. The CDR3 DNA sequence: TGCGGCTTCACAGGAGACTACGAGCAGTACTTC. As protein: CGFTGDYEQYF.

This CDR3 reads CASSPRDRTYEQYF. CDR3 nucleotides: TGTGCCAGCAGCCCCCGGGACAGAACCTACGAGCAGTACTTC. This rearrangement joins TRBV13 to TRBJ2-7, with TRBD1 identical over 7 bases. CDR1 and CDR2 (germline): PRHDT, FYEKMQ (reference sequence). V lost 5 bases and J lost 2; bases outside the gene matches: 6. The CDR3 covers 14 residues.

CDR3 sequence reads: CASSEQASGRNEQFF. In nucleotides, the CDR3 is TGTGCCAGCAGCGAGCAGGCTAGCGGGCGGAATGAGCAGTTCTTC. V is TRBV9 and J is TRBJ2-1; TRBD2 aligns across 8 bases. V dropped 3 bases and J dropped 7; count of bases not matched to a gene: 9. There are 15 residues in the CDR3. From germline, CDR1 is SGDLS and CDR2 YYNGEE.

The gene calls are TRBV7-8 and TRBJ2-3; 10 nucleotides align to TRBD2. This CDR3 comprises 16 residues. V lost 5 bases to trimming and J lost 7 bases; unmatched junction nucleotides: 12. Per germline, CDR1 SGHVS and CDR2 FQNEAQ. CDR3 loop: CASSPGLADISNTQYF. The CDR3 DNA sequence: TGTGCCAGCAGCCCAGGACTAGCGGATATCTCAAATACGCAGTATTTT.

The V call is TRBV19, the J call TRBJ2-3; 7 nucleotides match TRBD2. The V and J ends lost 3 bases and 3 bases, in that order; junction bases with no gene match: 9. Germline assignment: CDR1 LNHDA and CDR2 SQIVND (reference sequence). There are 16 residues in the CDR3. Here the CDR3 reads CASSIGGGPRTDTQYF. The DNA of the CDR3 is TGTGCCAGTAGTATTGGGGGAGGGCCGCGTACAGATACGCAGTATTTT.

The chain combines TRBV4-1 with TRBJ1-2, with TRBD1 as a possible D gene (6 bases). The CDR3 contains 13 residues. Germline V CDR1 and CDR2: MGHRA, YSYEKL. V lost 7 bases and J lost 6, with 15 bases in between. Here the CDR3 DNA reads TGCGCCAGCACCTCAGGGGAATTTGATGGCTACACCTTC. Translated, it gives CASTSGEFDGYTF.

The V call is TRBV2, the J call TRBJ2-3, with D possibly being TRBD1 (5 bases). CDR1 and CDR2 from the germline V gene are SNHLY and FYNNEI. V lost 6 bases and J lost 3, with 10 bases in between. The CDR3 is 13 residues long. Here the CDR3 DNA reads TGTGCCAGCAGCAGGGCCTTAACAGATACGCAGTATTTT. Its translation: CASSRALTDTQYF. The entire variable domain, with the rest obtained from reference TRBV2 and TRBJ2-3, is as follows: EPEVTQTPSHQVTQMGQEVILRCVPISNHLYFYWYRQILGQKVEFLVSFYNNEISEKSEIFDDQFSVERPDGSNFTLKIRSTKLEDSAMYFCASSRALTDTQYFGPGTRLTVL.

In nucleotides, the CDR3 is TGTGCCAGCTCAACTGGGACAAACTACGAGCAGTACTTC. Its translation is CASSTGTNYEQYF. V and J are TRBV18 and TRBJ2-5; TRBD1 might be the D (6 bases). The end of the DNA aligns better with TRBJ2-7, so the J call may be wrong. CDR3 length equals 13 residues. The germline gives CDR1 KGHSH, CDR2 LQKENI.

The count of this clone is one. This chain connects TRBV5-1 to TRBJ2-2, with 7 bases matching TRBD1. Germline assignment: CDR1 SGHRS and CDR2 YFSETQ. V gave up 0 bases and J gave up 1 base; unmatched junction bases: 0. The CDR3 extends over 15 amino acids. The CDR3 coding sequence is TGCGCCAGCAGCTTGGGACAGGGGAACACCGGGGAGCTGTTTTTT. This codes for CASSLGQGNTGELFF. Drawing the rest from reference TRBV5-1 and TRBJ2-2, the complete variable domain is KAGVTQTPRYLIKTRGQQVTLSCSPISGHRSVSWYQQTPGQGLQFLFEYFSETQRNKGNFPGRFSGRQFSNSRSEMNVSTLELGDSALYLCASSLGQGNTGELFFGEGSRLTVL.

This sequence joins TRBV7-2 and TRBJ2-1; 7 nucleotides agree with TRBD1. Germline V gene data show CDR1 as SGHTA and CDR2 as FQGNSA. Germline trimming cut 6 bases from V and 6 bases from J; bases unmatched to any gene: 5. CDR3 length: 13 residues. In DNA, the CDR3 is TGTGCCAGCAGTCCTGGACAGGCCAATGAGCAGTTCTTC. Amino acid sequence: CASSPGQANEQFF.

This chain links TRBV2 with TRBJ1-5; 9 bases are a match to TRBD1. The V gene's germline CDR1 is SNHLY and CDR2 FYNNEI. The V gene end was trimmed by 5 bases and the J gene end by 7 bases; junction bases not matched to a gene: 6. The CDR3 covers 14 residues. The CDR3 reads CASSSGTGYQPQHF. Here the CDR3 DNA reads TGTGCCAGCAGTTCCGGGACAGGGTACCAGCCCCAGCATTTT.

With respect to this clone: The junction departs from germline at one end; a sequencing error may be responsible. The chain couples TRBV7-7 to TRBJ2-5; 8 nucleotides agree with TRBD2. The CDR3 covers 15 residues. The germline V gene has CDR1 SSHAT and CDR2 FNYEAQ (reference sequence). CDR3 sequence (DNA): TGTGCTAGCAGCTCGAGTAGCGGGAACCAAGAGACCCAGTACTTC. Translating it yields CASSSSSGNQETQYF.

This chain uses TRBV7-9 with TRBJ1-3; perhaps TRBD1 as D (5 bases). Germline lookup yields CDR1 SEHNR and CDR2 FQNEAQ (reference sequence). V was shortened by 2 bases and J by 0 bases, with 11 bases between the two germline ends. The CDR3 consists of 16 residues. The CDR3 nucleotides read TGTGCCAGCAGCTTACACAGGTCGAGCTCTGGAAACACCATATATTTT. It yields the protein CASSLHRSSSGNTIYF.

The chain recombines TRBV6-1 with TRBJ1-2; D possibly corresponds to TRBD1 (6 bases). Between the trimmed V and J ends, which lost 9 bases and 6 bases, there was a span of 20 bases. Germline V CDR1 and CDR2: MNHNS, SASEGT. The CDR3 consists of 14 residues. DNA of the CDR3: TGTGCCAGTAGAACAGGGAGAGTAGTGGATGGCTACACCTTC. Its translation is CASRTGRVVDGYTF.

The V and J genes are TRBV5-5 and TRBJ2-7; possibly TRBD1 for D (5 bases). Germline V CDR1 and CDR2: SGHKS, YYEKEE (reference sequence). The CDR3 covers 12 residues. V was trimmed by 4 bases and J by 11 bases, leaving 16 bases between them. The CDR3 here is CASSETDGHEYF. CDR3 nucleotides: TGTGCCAGCAGCGAAACCGACGGACACGAGTACTTC.

The chain combines TRBV7-3 with TRBJ1-2, with D perhaps TRBD1 (5 bases). The CDR3 spans 14 residues. V was shortened by 1 base and J by 3 bases, with 9 bases between the two germline ends. Germline values: CDR1 SGHTA, CDR2 FQGTGA. The CDR3 loop reads CASSLIAGDYGYTF. The CDR3 region has the DNA TGTGCCAGCAGCTTAATTGCGGGGGACTATGGCTACACCTTC.

V usage is TRBV19 and J usage is TRBJ2-2; TRBD2 aligns across 8 bases. This CDR3 comprises 15 residues. The V gene's germline CDR1 is LNHDA and CDR2 SQIVND (reference sequence). V was pared by 5 bases and J by 3 bases, with 5 bases of the junction left unmatched. The CDR3 is CASSPGGTYTGELFF. The CDR3 DNA is TGTGCCAGTAGTCCGGGAGGGACTTACACCGGGGAGCTGTTTTTT.

The V gene is TRBV7-2, the J gene TRBJ2-2; D might be TRBD1 (6 bases). Trimming cost V 5 bases and J 0 bases, with 19 bases left between them. In germline, CDR1 is SGHTA, CDR2 FQGNSA. The CDR3 loop spans 18 amino acids. The CDR3 region has the DNA TGTGCCAGCAGCCCCAGTGTTCAGGGGTGGTCGAACACCGGGGAGCTGTTTTTT. Translation: CASSPSVQGWSNTGELFF.

The chain carries TRBV28 and TRBJ1-1, with D possibly being TRBD1 (6 bases). CDR3 length equals 15 residues. Trimming took off 6 bases at V and 3 bases at J, with 17 bases between the two ends. Germline V gene lookup returns CDR1 MDHEN and CDR2 SYDVKM. CDR3 bases: TGTGCCAGCAGCTTAGCCACCGGACAGTACACTGAAGCTTTCTTT. Protein product: CASSLATGQYTEAFF.

This sequence joins TRBV18 and TRBJ1-5, with 7 positions matching TRBD1. Germline V lookup: CDR1 KGHSH, CDR2 LQKENI. This CDR3 contains 16 residues. The V gene end was trimmed by 2 bases and the J gene end by 1 base; junction bases not matched to a gene: 5. CDR3 coding DNA: TGTGCCAGCTCACCAAGCGGAGGGGGCAGCAATCAGCCCCAGCATTTT. This encodes CASSPSGGGSNQPQHF.

The gene calls are TRBV28 and TRBJ2-7; 10 nucleotides align to TRBD1. After removal of 7 bases from V and 1 base from J, the junction contained 10 bases not matched to a gene. Germline V gene lookup returns CDR1 MDHEN and CDR2 SYDVKM. This CDR3 is 16 amino acids long. The CDR3 loop is CASKPVGQGVSYEQYF. The CDR3 DNA reads as TGTGCCAGCAAGCCAGTCGGACAGGGGGTTTCCTACGAGCAGTACTTC.

The genes are TRBV19 and TRBJ1-4, with a tentative D call TRBD1 (5 bases). CDR1 LNHDA and CDR2 SQIVND come from the germline V gene (reference sequence). V was shortened by 6 bases and J by 10 bases, with 12 bases between the two germline ends. This CDR3 comprises 12 residues. Here the CDR3 reads CASRTDGAKLFF. The CDR3 bases are TGTGCCAGTAGGACAGATGGCGCAAAACTGTTTTTT. Looking up the rest from reference TRBV19 and TRBJ1-4 gives the full variable domain: DGGITQSPKYLFRKEGQNVTLSCEQNLNHDAMYWYRQDPGQGLRLIYYSQIVNDFQKGDIAEGYSVSREKKESFPLTVTSAQKNPTAFYLCASRTDGAKLFFGSGTQLSVL.

This clone came up once. This sequence joins TRBV7-2 and TRBJ2-2; 9 positions agree with TRBD2. In germline, CDR1 is SGHTA, CDR2 FQGNSA. The ends lost 2 bases at V and 7 bases at J; junction bases unmatched: 11. The CDR3 is made up of 17 amino acids. As DNA, the CDR3 is TGTGCCAGCAGCTTATGGCTAGCGGGGACCGGGGGCGGGGAGCTGTTTTTT. This encodes CASSLWLAGTGGGELFF.

The chain combines TRBV4-1 with TRBJ2-7, with 7 bases identical to TRBD1. This CDR3 spans 14 amino acids. The germline V gene has CDR1 MGHRA and CDR2 YSYEKL. V dropped 4 bases and J dropped 2; count of bases not matched to a gene: 5. CDR3 coding DNA: TGCGCCAGCAGCCTAAGGGACAGCCCCTACGAGCAGTACTTC. Translation: CASSLRDSPYEQYF.

The chain couples TRBV4-1 to TRBJ2-7; 10 nucleotides align to TRBD2. V shed 1 base and J 4 bases; nucleotides not matched to a gene: 4. Germline V lookup: CDR1 MGHRA, CDR2 YSYEKL. The CDR3 is 15 residues long. The CDR3 here is CASSQAGLADYEQYF. The CDR3 nucleotides read TGCGCCAGCAGCCAAGCCGGACTAGCGGATTACGAGCAGTACTTC.